A single sample is the source of the 21 T cell receptor beta chains below, sequenced in a study of T cells in Graves' hyperthyroidism and ophthalmopathy. Amplification of TCR beta CDR3 regions used RNA as the template. Using the HTBI primer set, a first-round RT-PCR was run on the TCR CDR3. In TCRdb, the multiplex PCR reads were re-called with MiXCR into one record per CDR3 protein. The repertoire consists of some 200,000 distinct CDR3 sequences, with less than 20% occurring once and the leading ten covering roughly 55%. Sequencing input: blood. Receptor source: a woman in her forties or fifties with Graves' hyperthyroidism.

This clonotype appeared many times. V and J are TRBV11-2 and TRBJ1-1; the match to TRBD1 covers 9 bases. Unmatched junction bases numbered 8, after V lost 5 bases and J lost 1 base. Germline CDR1 reads SGHAT; CDR2 reads FQNNGV. CDR3 length: 16 amino acids. The CDR3 DNA is TGTGCCAGCAGCAAAACTCCGGGACAGGGGAACACTGAAGCTTTCTTT. Its protein is CASSKTPGQGNTEAFF.

This clonotype was picked up many times. The chain links TRBV5-1 to TRBJ1-2; D is perhaps TRBD1 (5 bases). This CDR3 is built from 15 residues. V lost 4 bases and J lost 2, with 15 bases in between. The germline V gene encodes CDR1 SGHRS and CDR2 YFSETQ. CDR3 bases: TGCGCCAGCAGCCCCCCAGGGAAGGTAAACTATGGCTACACCTTC. It yields the protein CASSPPGKVNYGYTF.

For this clonotype: A read error may be the cause here, since a much bigger clone is one base away. The chain joins TRBV7-3 to TRBJ2-3, with D perhaps matching TRBD1 (5 bases). Trimming removed 5 bases from V and 5 bases from J, with 20 bases in between. The germline V gene encodes CDR1 SGHTA and CDR2 FQGTGA. The CDR3 is made up of 16 amino acids. The CDR3 sequence: CASSHRRQWVVDTQYF. The CDR3 DNA follows: TGTGCCAGCAGCCATAGAAGACAGTGGGTAGTAGATACGCAGTATTTT.

This clonotype was recorded a few times. The V call is TRBV5-4, the J call TRBJ2-7, with a tentative D call TRBD2 (6 bases). The CDR3 is 13 residues long. V was shortened by 5 bases and J by 6 bases, with 15 bases between the two germline ends. Germline CDR1 SGHNT, CDR2 YYREEE (reference sequence). The CDR3, as DNA: TGTGCCAGCAGTTCTAGCTTGCGGGGCGAGCAGTACTTC. Its translation: CASSSSLRGEQYF. Filled out from reference TRBV5-4 and TRBJ2-7, the complete variable domain reads ETGVTQSPTHLIKTRGQQVTLRCSSQSGHNTVSWYQQALGQGPQFIFQYYREEENGRGNFPPRFSGLQFPNYSSELNVNALELDDSALYLCASSSSLRGEQYFGPGTRLTVT.

Note on this clonotype: A much bigger clone sits one base away, suggesting this may be a read error. V and J are TRBV6-2 or TRBV6-3 and TRBJ1-5; D uncertain. The CDR3 has 13 residues. Trimming took off 5 bases at V and 5 bases at J, with 10 bases between the two ends. In germline, CDR1 is MNHEY, CDR2 SVGEGT. DNA of the CDR3: TGTGCCAGCAGTCTTGGGTGGGATCAGCCCCAGCATTTT. This translates into CASSLGWDQPQHF.

V is TRBV11-3 and J is TRBJ2-3; D is possibly TRBD2 (6 bases). V was shortened by 4 bases and J by 2 bases, with 13 bases between the two germline ends. Germline V gene data show CDR1 as SGHNT and CDR2 as YENEEA. The CDR3 is 15 residues long. The CDR3 coding sequence is TGTGCCAGCAGCTCAGGAGGGAGGAACACAGATACGCAGTATTTT. Protein: CASSSGGRNTDTQYF.

The rearrangement uses TRBV7-9 and TRBJ2-3; D gene ambiguous. Looked up from germline, CDR1 is SEHNR and CDR2 is FQNEAQ (reference sequence). Deletions cut 5 bases from V and 2 bases from J, with 20 bases between. This CDR3 is built from 17 residues. The CDR3 here is CASSRQLPMRHTDTQYF. CDR3 DNA sequence: TGTGCCAGCAGCCGACAACTACCTATGAGACACACAGATACGCAGTATTTT.

In its sample, this clonotype was seen many times. The genes are TRBV20-1 and TRBJ2-5; 7 positions agree with TRBD2. V gave up 3 bases and J gave up 2 bases; unmatched junction bases: 21. The CDR3 runs 19 residues. Germline V CDR1 and CDR2: DFQATT, SNEGSKA (reference sequence). CDR3 DNA sequence: TGCAGTGCTAGTTGGGGTTGGGGCGGGAGTGGGGACGGGCAAGAGACCCAGTACTTC. Protein product: CSASWGWGGSGDGQETQYF.

This clonotype has only a few counts. The genes are TRBV9 and TRBJ1-6, with 9 bases identical to TRBD1. CDR1 and CDR2 from the germline V gene are SGDLS and YYNGEE. After removal of 4 bases from V and 7 bases from J, the junction contained 12 bases not matched to a gene. CDR3 length equals 17 residues. The CDR3 loop is CASSPRPRDRDNSPLHF. The CDR3 DNA sequence: TGTGCCAGCAGCCCCCGTCCCCGGGACAGGGACAATTCACCCCTCCACTTT.

This clonotype was seen many times. The chain employs TRBV27 and TRBJ2-7, with D perhaps being TRBD1 or TRBD2 (5 bases each). Trimming shortened V by 2 bases and J by 7 bases, and 18 bases separated the two germline ends. The germline V gene has CDR1 MNHEY and CDR2 SMNVEV (reference sequence). This CDR3 is 15 amino acids long. The CDR3 region is CASSLVRERALEQYF. The CDR3 DNA reads TGTGCCAGCAGTTTAGTCAGGGAGAGGGCCTTGGAGCAGTACTTC.

This chain connects TRBV20-1 to TRBJ1-1; D is unresolved. Germline CDR1 reads DFQATT; CDR2 reads SNEGSKA (reference sequence). The V end lost 0 bases, the J end lost 6 bases, and 5 bases lay between the germline ends. The CDR3 has 11 amino acids. The CDR3 bases are TGCAGTGCTAGAGATGCCCCTGAAGCTTTCTTT. Protein: CSARDAPEAFF.

The genes are TRBV15 and TRBJ2-6; D call uncertain. The CDR3 covers 12 residues. Germline CDR1 is LNHNV and CDR2 is YYDKDF (reference sequence). The ends were cut back, 1 base at V and 5 bases at J, with 0 bases in the middle. The CDR3: CATSRGANVLTF. The DNA for the CDR3 is TGTGCCACCAGCAGAGGGGCCAACGTCCTGACTTTC.

The chain combines TRBV5-1 with TRBJ1-1; unclear D gene. V lost 3 bases, J lost 3 bases, and 12 bases lay in between. The CDR3 is 14 amino acids. CDR1 and CDR2 from the germline V gene are SGHRS and YFSETQ. This chain's CDR3 is CASSSRLADTEAFF. Here the CDR3 DNA reads TGCGCCAGCAGCTCGCGCTTGGCGGACACTGAAGCTTTCTTT.

The chain combines TRBV6-1 with TRBJ1-1; 10 positions agree with TRBD1. Germline V CDR1 and CDR2: MNHNS, SASEGT. CDR3 length: 17 residues. V trimming: 6 bases; J trimming: 3 bases; junction bases outside the gene matches: 13. CDR3 sequence (DNA): TGTGCCAGCAGAAAGAGACAGGGGGCTGTTTCGGACACTGAAGCTTTCTTT. Translated: CASRKRQGAVSDTEAFF.

This clonotype has a handful of counts. The V and J genes are TRBV10-1 and TRBJ2-1, with 8 bases fitting TRBD2. CDR3 length equals 15 residues. With V trimmed by 5 bases and J by 2 bases, 5 bases remained unmatched. Germline loops: CDR1 WNHNN, CDR2 SYGVQD (reference sequence). The CDR3, as DNA: TGCGCCAGCAGTAAGCGGGAGCAGGCCTACAATGAGCAGTTCTTC. Residues: CASSKREQAYNEQFF.

This clonotype was found a few times. V and J are TRBV6-7 and TRBJ2-5; no clear D. TRBV6-7 is noted as an ORF with a role that remains uncertain. The CDR3 covers 9 residues. Trimming removed 0 bases at V and 13 bases at J, with 3 bases between. As DNA, the CDR3 is TGTGCCAGCAGTTACTCAGGGTACTTC. Its protein is CASSYSGYF.

Many counts were recorded for this clonotype. The gene calls are TRBV29-1 and TRBJ1-1; 10 bases match TRBD1. The V segment lost 4 bases and the J segment 4 bases; nucleotides outside the gene matches: 12. The CDR3 has 16 residues. CDR1 SQVTM and CDR2 ANQGSEA come from the germline V gene. CDR3 loop: CSVGGGTGAWFTEAFF. The DNA of the CDR3 is TGCAGCGTTGGAGGAGGGACAGGGGCATGGTTCACTGAAGCTTTCTTT.

This clonotype appeared a few times. Because the CDR3 is missing its conserved closing phenylalanine or tryptophan, this is likely a read error. The chain carries TRBV5-6 and TRBJ2-5; no clear D. The V gene lost 3 bases and the J gene lost 4 bases, with 13 bases spanning the gap. In germline, CDR1 is SGHDT, CDR2 YYEEEE. There are 14 residues in the CDR3. The CDR3 sequence is CASSSDSPRETQYL. The CDR3 DNA sequence: TGTGCCAGCAGCTCTGACTCACCTCGAGAGACCCAGTACCTC.

There are many counts of this clonotype. This CDR3 is CAISDSVYYGYTF. CDR3 DNA sequence: TGTGCCATCAGTGATTCCGTATATTATGGCTACACCTTC. The chain joins TRBV10-3 to TRBJ1-2; D gene uncertain. Looked up from germline, CDR1 is ENHRY and CDR2 is SYGVKD. The CDR3 length is 13 residues. Trimming took 3 bases from V and 5 from J, leaving 10 bases between them.

The table lists this clonotype with many counts. J is TRBJ2-7 and V is TRBV7-9; the D is unclear. Looked up from germline, CDR1 is SEHNR and CDR2 is FQNEAQ (reference sequence). The CDR3 is made up of 12 amino acids. Trimming cost V 5 bases and J 4 bases, with 9 bases left between them. The CDR3 loop is CASSLKTYEQYF. The CDR3 nucleotides are TGTGCCAGCAGCCTTAAGACATACGAGCAGTACTTC.

This clonotype was detected ten times or more. This chain uses TRBV7-2 with TRBJ1-4; D uncertain. The V end was cut by 2 bases, the J end by 8 bases, with 3 bases between. The CDR3 is 11 residues long. The germline V gene has CDR1 SGHTA and CDR2 FQGNSA. The CDR3 reads CASSLKEKLFF. The DNA for the CDR3 is TGTGCCAGCAGCTTAAAAGAAAAACTGTTTTTT.